These 30 T cell receptor beta chains came from one sample sequenced in a study of shared clonotypes between healthy human individuals (dated by TCRdb to 2020 to 2021). CD8 naive samples were CD45RO-negative cells positively selected for CCR7, giving a CD45RA+CCR7+ population that excluded TemRA cells. The receptor library was made with the immunoSEQ multiplex PCR assay. The table was pulled from immuneACCESS by TCRdb, which kept in-frame rearrangements only. Such tables lose some clones; where checked, under half of the loss comes from unresolved V genes, and the rest has no known cause. Recorded for this sample are 630,000 or so clones; more than 95% of them occurred a single time. Approximately 0.3% of the sample is held by the ten biggest clonotypes. Specimen: naive CD8+ T cells sorted from blood. What this sample's cell subset or site label stands for: CD45RA+CCR7+. These receptors originate from a man aged 30 to 45 in good health.

This clone has only a few counts. The chain links TRBV7-8 to TRBJ2-1; 7 bases line up with TRBD2. V trimming: 10 bases; J trimming: 4 bases; junction bases outside the gene matches: 7. This CDR3 spans 13 amino acids. The germline gives CDR1 SGHVS, CDR2 FQNEAQ. The CDR3 spells CATRTRDYNEQFF. The CDR3, as DNA: TGTGCCACGCGGACTAGAGATTACAATGAGCAGTTCTTC.

V gene TRBV28 combines with J gene TRBJ2-7, with D possibly matching TRBD2 (5 bases). Per germline, CDR1 MDHEN and CDR2 SYDVKM. V was shortened by 5 bases and J by 3 bases, with 14 bases between the two germline ends. The CDR3 sequence is 14 residues long. CDR3 coding DNA: TGTGCCAGCAGTCACCTCCTAGCAGACTACGAGCAGTACTTC. Residues: CASSHLLADYEQYF.

The chain employs TRBV7-9 and TRBJ2-3; 14 bases agree with TRBD2. Germline CDR1 reads SEHNR; CDR2 reads FQNEAQ (reference sequence). After removal of 8 bases from V and 6 bases from J, the junction contained 7 bases not matched to a gene. The CDR3 covers 15 residues. For the CDR3, the DNA is TGTGCCAGCGGGGTGACTAGCGGGAGGGAGGATACGCAGTATTTT. This gives the protein CASGVTSGREDTQYF.

The chain has TRBV4-3 and TRBJ2-3; D is possibly TRBD1 (5 bases). The CDR3 is 16 amino acids. Germline CDR1 LGHNA, CDR2 YSLEER. Trimming cost V 0 bases and J 1 base, with 11 bases left between them. CDR3 coding DNA: TGCGCCAGCAGCCAAGAAAGGGGCGGCGGCACAGATACGCAGTATTTT. This sequence encodes CASSQERGGGTDTQYF.

The chain uses TRBV27 and TRBJ2-2, with a tentative D call TRBD1 (6 bases). Looked up from germline, CDR1 is MNHEY and CDR2 is SMNVEV (reference sequence). The CDR3 is made up of 14 amino acids. Trimming left V 1 base short and J 7 bases short, with 10 bases between. CDR3 sequence (DNA): TGTGCCAGCAGTTTATGGTTAGGGGGCGGGGAGCTGTTTTTT. Its protein is CASSLWLGGGELFF.

DNA of the CDR3: TGTGCCAGCAGCCCCCAGATGCGGGAGATTTTGGATGAGCAGTTCTTC. It specifies CASSPQMREILDEQFF. The genes are TRBV9 and TRBJ2-1, with 7 bases matching TRBD2. Germline CDR1 SGDLS, CDR2 YYNGEE. Unmatched junction bases numbered 15, after V lost 4 bases and J lost 8 bases. This CDR3 region has 16 residues. Together with reference TRBV9 and TRBJ2-1, the CDR3 gives the full variable domain: DSGVTQTPKHLITATGQRVTLRCSPRSGDLSVYWYQQSLDQGLQFLIQYYNGEERAKGNILERFSAQQFPDLHSELNLSSLELGDSALYFCASSPQMREILDEQFFGPGTRLTVL.

The V gene is TRBV30, the J gene TRBJ1-2, with TRBD1 matching over 7 bases. Per germline, CDR1 GTSNPN and CDR2 SVGIG (reference sequence). The CDR3 covers 15 residues. The J segment lost 6 bases and the V segment lost 2 bases, leaving 12 bases of the junction unmatched. CDR3 sequence (DNA): TGTGCCTGGAGTTTAGTGGGTTCAGGGGGAAATGGCTACACCTTC. It translates to CAWSLVGSGGNGYTF.

The DNA of the CDR3 is TGTGCCAGAAGCTTGGATTGGAGGAGCGGGAGGATACGCCTCAGCGAGACCCAGTACTTC. Encoded protein: CARSLDWRSGRIRLSETQYF. V gene TRBV5-3 combines with J gene TRBJ2-5, with 9 positions matching TRBD2. TRBV5-3 is sorted into the ORF group, with uncertain function. The CDR3 contains 20 residues. J lost 5 bases, V lost 0 bases, and 20 bases had no gene match.

The chain has TRBV30 and TRBJ1-1, with a possible D match to TRBD1 (6 bases). Trimming cost V 5 bases and J 1 base, with 8 bases left between them. The CDR3 spans 12 residues. The germline CDR1 and CDR2 sequences are GTSNPN and SVGIG (reference sequence). CDR3 protein: CAWVRGNTEAFF. The CDR3 region has the DNA TGTGCCTGGGTCAGGGGGAACACTGAAGCTTTCTTT. The full variable domain, its missing parts supplied by reference TRBV30 and TRBJ1-1, is SQTIHQWPATLVQPVGSPLSLECTVEGTSNPNLYWYRQAAGRGLQLLFYSVGIGQISSEVPQNLSASRPQDRQFILSSKKLLLSDSGFYLCAWVRGNTEAFFGQGTRLTVV.

The rearrangement joins TRBV11-2 to TRBJ2-1; TRBD2 aligns across 7 bases. Looked up from germline, CDR1 is SGHAT and CDR2 is FQNNGV. The ends lost 5 bases at V and 5 bases at J; junction bases unmatched: 12. The CDR3 has 16 residues. CDR3 in DNA: TGTGCCAGCAGCCAGCCCCTGGGAGGGTCCGACAATGAGCAGTTCTTC. Its translation is CASSQPLGGSDNEQFF.

V gene TRBV7-9 combines with J gene TRBJ2-1, with 11 bases lining up with TRBD1. CDR3 size: 13 residues. Germline V gene sequence: CDR1 SEHNR, CDR2 FQNEAQ (reference sequence). V shed 5 bases, J shed 9 bases, and the junction held 3 bases outside the gene matches. This CDR3 reads CASSGQGAVEQFF. The DNA for the CDR3 is TGTGCCAGCAGCGGACAGGGGGCGGTTGAGCAGTTCTTC. Combining the CDR3 with reference TRBV7-9 and TRBJ2-1 gives the whole variable domain DTGVSQNPRHKITKRGQNVTFRCDPISEHNRLYWYRQTLGQGPEFLTYFQNEAQLEKSRLLSDRFSAERPKGSFSTLEIQRTEQGDSAMYLCASSGQGAVEQFFGPGTRLTVL.

The J gene is TRBJ1-2, the V gene TRBV6-1; 7 bases are shared with TRBD1. CDR1 is MNHNS and CDR2 is SASEGT in the germline V gene. Unmatched junction bases numbered 6, after V lost 3 bases and J lost 2 bases. This CDR3 region has 15 residues. The CDR3 loop is CASSEFEGGNYGYTF. The CDR3 coding sequence is TGTGCCAGCAGTGAGTTTGAAGGGGGCAACTATGGCTACACCTTC.

The V call is TRBV4-3, the J call TRBJ2-1, with a weak D call TRBD1 (6 bases). Trimming cost V 0 bases and J 12 bases, with 12 bases left between them. Germline CDR1 is LGHNA and CDR2 is YSLEER. CDR3 length: 13 amino acids. The DNA for the CDR3 is TGCGCCAGCAGCCAAGAACAGGGTGGTGGGCAGTTCTTC. Protein sequence: CASSQEQGGGQFF.

This clone was recorded only once. The V and J genes are TRBV5-5 and TRBJ2-5, with a tentative D call TRBD2 (5 bases). Germline V gene sequence: CDR1 SGHKS, CDR2 YYEKEE (reference sequence). The CDR3 length is 14 residues. V dropped 4 bases and J dropped 4 bases, with 14 bases sitting between them. The CDR3 region has the DNA TGTGCCAGCAGCCGCCTACTAGTTCCAGAGACCCAGTACTTC. It translates to CASSRLLVPETQYF.

The chain recombines TRBV28 with TRBJ2-3; TRBD1 might be the D (6 bases). The V end was cut by 5 bases, the J end by 2 bases, with 29 bases between. CDR3 size: 20 residues. Germline V gives CDR1 MDHEN, CDR2 SYDVKM. The CDR3 loop is CASSPFILLNRDLSTDTQYF. The CDR3 nucleotides read TGTGCCAGCAGTCCTTTTATCCTTCTTAACAGGGACCTCTCCACAGATACGCAGTATTTT.

The genes are TRBV4-2 and TRBJ2-7, with a possible D match to TRBD1 (8 bases). CDR1 and CDR2 (germline): LGHNA, YNFKEQ. V was pared by 3 bases and J by 6 bases, with 21 bases between. The CDR3 is made up of 16 amino acids. The CDR3 loop reads CASSHRTGQGGAEQYF. CDR3 sequence (DNA): TGTGCCAGCAGCCACCGAACCGGACAGGGAGGGGCCGAGCAGTACTTC.

The CDR3 DNA reads as TGCAGCGTGGGGACTAGCGGGACGTGGGGAGGCTCCTACGAGCAGTACTTC. Protein product: CSVGTSGTWGGSYEQYF. The chain combines TRBV29-1 with TRBJ2-7, with 13 bases identical to TRBD2. CDR1 SQVTM and CDR2 ANQGSEA come from the germline V gene. Trimming at V came to 6 bases and at J to 0 bases, leaving 11 bases not matched to a gene. The CDR3 has 17 residues.

This clone has just one count. The rearrangement links TRBV6-5 to TRBJ1-1, with 7 nucleotides matching TRBD1. V was pared by 0 bases and J by 11 bases, with 9 bases of the junction left unmatched. CDR1 is MNHEY, CDR2 SVGAGI, per germline. This CDR3 contains 14 residues. The CDR3 DNA follows: TGTGCCAGCAGTTACTCACAGGGGATAGATGGCGCTTTCTTT. It translates to CASSYSQGIDGAFF.

The CDR3 DNA sequence: TGTGCCAGCAGTTCCCCACGCAGTTCCTCGGATACTGAAGCTTTCTTT. Its protein is CASSSPRSSSDTEAFF. This chain joins TRBV28 and TRBJ1-1, with D uncertain. Germline V lookup: CDR1 MDHEN, CDR2 SYDVKM. Trimming shortened V by 4 bases and J by 5 bases, and 20 bases separated the two germline ends. This CDR3 is 16 amino acids long.

The chain links TRBV7-3 to TRBJ2-3; 9 positions match TRBD2. With 2 bases clipped from V and 4 bases from J, the junction kept 7 bases outside the gene matches. CDR3 length: 16 residues. Germline CDR1 reads SGHTA; CDR2 reads FQGTGA. CDR3 in amino acids: CASSLSAGGYPDTQYF. As DNA, the CDR3 is TGTGCCAGCAGCTTATCAGCGGGAGGTTACCCAGATACGCAGTATTTT.

V gene TRBV19 combines with J gene TRBJ2-7; no clear D. From germline, CDR1 is LNHDA and CDR2 SQIVND (reference sequence). The V and J ends lost 1 base and 3 bases respectively, with 7 bases between them. The CDR3 totals 13 residues. CDR3: CASSIGVGYEQYF. The CDR3 bases are TGTGCCAGTAGTATAGGAGTAGGCTACGAGCAGTACTTC.

The chain recombines TRBV28 with TRBJ2-3; 8 positions match TRBD2. With 2 bases clipped from V and 0 bases from J, the junction kept 4 bases outside the gene matches. The germline V gene encodes CDR1 MDHEN and CDR2 SYDVKM. The CDR3 is 16 amino acids. The DNA of the CDR3 is TGTGCCAGCAGTTTACTAGCGGGCCTAAGCACAGATACGCAGTATTTT. This sequence encodes CASSLLAGLSTDTQYF.

The chain has TRBV11-2 and TRBJ2-3; 10 nucleotides line up with TRBD2. V gave up 5 bases and J gave up 3 bases; unmatched junction bases: 14. Germline values: CDR1 SGHAT, CDR2 FQNNGV. CDR3 length: 18 amino acids. The CDR3 sequence: CASSTFRSSGSGTDTQYF. CDR3 coding DNA: TGTGCCAGCAGCACGTTCCGATCTAGCGGGAGCGGGACAGATACGCAGTATTTT.

The rearrangement links TRBV11-3 to TRBJ1-1; possible D gene TRBD1, 5 bases. The germline V gene encodes CDR1 SGHNT and CDR2 YENEEA. The CDR3 has 14 amino acids. Trimming shortened V by 2 bases and J by 2 bases, and 9 bases separated the two germline ends. The CDR3 here is CASSLTGGNTEAFF. CDR3 coding DNA: TGTGCCAGCAGCTTAACAGGAGGTAACACTGAAGCTTTCTTT.

The CDR3 sequence: CASSLGVGNEQFF. The DNA of the CDR3 is TGTGCCAGCAGCCTAGGGGTTGGAAATGAGCAGTTCTTC. The chain employs TRBV7-9 and TRBJ2-1; D perhaps matches TRBD1 (5 bases). Trimming took off 5 bases at V and 7 bases at J, with 12 bases between the two ends. CDR3 length: 13 residues. The germline V gene has CDR1 SEHNR and CDR2 FQNEAQ (reference sequence).

J is TRBJ2-3 and V is TRBV28; the match to TRBD1 covers 7 bases. This CDR3 has 15 amino acids. The V and J ends lost 2 bases and 2 bases, in that order; junction bases with no gene match: 4. Germline assignment: CDR1 MDHEN and CDR2 SYDVKM. The DNA of the CDR3 is TGTGCCAGCAGTTTACGAGACAGGGCCACAGATACGCAGTATTTT. It is translated as CASSLRDRATDTQYF.

This chain joins TRBV29-1 and TRBJ2-7; D call uncertain. The CDR3 totals 12 residues. Trimming left V 4 bases short and J 2 bases short, with 9 bases between. Germline V lookup: CDR1 SQVTM, CDR2 ANQGSEA. The DNA of the CDR3 is TGCAGCGTTGTAGCCCAGGCCTACGAGCAGTACTTC. As protein: CSVVAQAYEQYF.

The CDR3 loop reads CASSLGGRLAAYNEQFF. The CDR3 coding sequence is TGTGCCAGCAGCTTAGGGGGTCGGCTAGCGGCCTACAATGAGCAGTTCTTC. The chain recombines TRBV7-2 with TRBJ2-1; 7 nucleotides match TRBD2. Germline CDR1 is SGHTA and CDR2 is FQGNSA. V dropped 1 base and J dropped 2; count of bases not matched to a gene: 8. The CDR3 totals 17 residues.

The rearrangement links TRBV14 to TRBJ2-1, with D possibly being TRBD1 (6 bases). Trimming removed 3 bases from V and 10 bases from J, with 13 bases in between. Germline V gene lookup returns CDR1 SGHDN and CDR2 FVKESK. This CDR3 is built from 13 residues. CDR3 sequence (DNA): TGTGCCAGCAGCCACTCAGGGGTCGACGAGCAGTTCTTC. It codes for CASSHSGVDEQFF.

This chain joins TRBV10-3 and TRBJ2-5, with D perhaps matching TRBD2 (5 bases). Germline CDR1 reads ENHRY; CDR2 reads SYGVKD. V lost 0 bases and J 5 bases, leaving 31 bases between the germline ends. This CDR3 has 21 amino acids. The CDR3 coding sequence is TGTGCCATCAGTGAGTCGATCCCCGGAGACGTAGCTCAAGAGGGTGCGGAGACCCAGTACTTC. This translates into CAISESIPGDVAQEGAETQYF.